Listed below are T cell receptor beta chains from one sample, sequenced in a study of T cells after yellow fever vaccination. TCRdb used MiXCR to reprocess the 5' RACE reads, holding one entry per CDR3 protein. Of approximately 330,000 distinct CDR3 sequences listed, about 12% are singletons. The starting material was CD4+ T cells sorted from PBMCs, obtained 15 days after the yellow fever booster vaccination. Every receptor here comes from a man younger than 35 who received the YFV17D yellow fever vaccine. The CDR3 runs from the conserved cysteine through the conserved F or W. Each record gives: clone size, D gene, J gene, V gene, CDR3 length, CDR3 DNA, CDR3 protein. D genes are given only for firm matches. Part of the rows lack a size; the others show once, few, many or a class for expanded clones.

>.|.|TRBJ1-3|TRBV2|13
TGTGCCAGCAGTAGGTTTGATCGCAACACCATATATTTT
CASSRFDRNTIYF
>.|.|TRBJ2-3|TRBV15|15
TGTGCCACCAGGGGGAGGTCGGATAGCACAGATACGCAGTATTTT
CATRGRSDSTDTQYF
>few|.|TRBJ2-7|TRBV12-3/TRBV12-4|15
TGTGCCAGCAGCCGGGGGGCGGGCTTACTCTACGAGCAGTACTTC
CASSRGAGLLYEQYF
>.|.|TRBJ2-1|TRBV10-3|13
TGTGCCATCAGCCGGACAGAGATCAATGAGCAGTTCTTC
CAISRTEINEQFF
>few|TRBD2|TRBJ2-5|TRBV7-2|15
TGTGCCAGCAGCTCCCGCCCGGGGAGGGGAGAGACCCAGTACTTC
CASSSRPGRGETQYF
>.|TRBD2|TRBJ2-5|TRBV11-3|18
TGTGCCAGCAGCCCCGGGGCCCAAAGCGGGGGGGCTTTGGAGACCCAGTACTTC
CASSPGAQSGGALETQYF
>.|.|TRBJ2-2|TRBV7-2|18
TGTGCCAGCAGCTTGGGATTCTGGGGGAGCGCGAACACCGGGGAGCTGTTTTTT
CASSLGFWGSANTGELFF
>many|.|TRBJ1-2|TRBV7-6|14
TGTGCCAGCAGCTCCTTGCGTTCGGAATATGGCTACACCTTC
CASSSLRSEYGYTF
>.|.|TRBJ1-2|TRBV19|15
TGTGCCAGTAGCCCCCCTCTTCGGGGCGGGTATGGCTACACCTTC
CASSPPLRGGYGYTF
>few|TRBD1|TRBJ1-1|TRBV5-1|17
TGCGCCAGCAGACTCAGGCAGGGGGCGGCCGCTAACACTGAAGCTTTCTTT
CASRLRQGAAANTEAFF
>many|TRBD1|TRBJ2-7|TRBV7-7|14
TGTGCCAGCAGCTCTTCGACAGGGTCGGGGGAGCAGTACTTC
CASSSSTGSGEQYF
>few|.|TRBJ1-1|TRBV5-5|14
TGTGCCAGCAGCTTGGCCTGGGGTTCCTCTGAAGCTTTCTTT
CASSLAWGSSEAFF
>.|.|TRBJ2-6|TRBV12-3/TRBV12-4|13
TGTGCCAGCAGGAACATAGAGGCCAACGTCCTGACTTTC
CASRNIEANVLTF
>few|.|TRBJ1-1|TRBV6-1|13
TGTGCCAGCAGTGAAGTGTACGGGACTGAAGCTTTCTTT
CASSEVYGTEAFF
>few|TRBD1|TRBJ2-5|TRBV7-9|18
TGTGCCAGCAGCCCGGGACAGCCGGTCCGAGGGGGCCAAGAGACCCAGTACTTC
CASSPGQPVRGGQETQYF
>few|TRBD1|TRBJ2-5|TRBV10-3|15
TGTGCCATCAGGGTTGGGACAGGGGCACAAGAGACCCAGTACTTC
CAIRVGTGAQETQYF
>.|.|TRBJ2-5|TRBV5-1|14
TGCGCCAGCAGCACAAGGACAGCCCAAGAGACCCAGTACTTC
CASSTRTAQETQYF
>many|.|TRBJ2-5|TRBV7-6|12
TGTGCCAGCAGCTTAGAGCTGGAGACCCAGTACTTC
CASSLELETQYF
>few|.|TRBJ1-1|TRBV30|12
TGTGCCTGGAGTCCATCGAACACTGAAGCTTTCTTT
CAWSPSNTEAFF
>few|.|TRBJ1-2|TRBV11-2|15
TGTGCCAGCAGCTCCACGCCAGGGGCGCAAAGTGGCTACACCTTC
CASSSTPGAQSGYTF
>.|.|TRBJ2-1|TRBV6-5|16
TGTGCCAGCAGTTACTCCGAGAGGCGCTCTTGGAATGAGCAGTTCTTC
CASSYSERRSWNEQFF
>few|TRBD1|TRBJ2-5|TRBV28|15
TGTGCCAGCAGTCCAGGACAGGGGGCGCAAGAGACCCAGTACTTC
CASSPGQGAQETQYF
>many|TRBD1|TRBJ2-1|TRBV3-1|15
TGTGCCAGCAGCCACGTGGACAGGCCATCGGGTGAGCAGTTCTTC
CASSHVDRPSGEQFF
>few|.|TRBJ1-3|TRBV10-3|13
TGTGCCATCAGGGAAATCTCTGGAAACACCATATATTTT
CAIREISGNTIYF
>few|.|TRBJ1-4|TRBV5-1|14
TGCGCCAGCAGCTTGGAGGGAAGAGAAGAAAAACTGTTTTTT
CASSLEGREEKLFF
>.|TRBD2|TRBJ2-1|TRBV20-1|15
TGCAGTGCTAGAGATCGAAGGACTAGATACAATGAGCAGTTCTTC
CSARDRRTRYNEQFF
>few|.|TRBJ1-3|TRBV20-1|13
TGCAGTGCCCTGGGGTACTTCGGAAACACCATATATTTT
CSALGYFGNTIYF
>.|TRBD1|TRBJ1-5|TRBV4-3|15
TGCGCCAGCAGCCAGTCCCTACAGGGGGGACAGCCCCAGCATTTT
CASSQSLQGGQPQHF
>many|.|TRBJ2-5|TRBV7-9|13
TGTGCCAGCAGCTTGGTAGCCCGAGAGACCCAGTACTTC
CASSLVARETQYF
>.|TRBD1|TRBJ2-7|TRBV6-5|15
TGTGCCAGCATCAGGACCGGGACAGGTTTTTACGAGCAGTACTTC
CASIRTGTGFYEQYF
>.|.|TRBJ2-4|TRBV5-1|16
TGCGCCAGCAGCCTAAACTCCGGGATAGCCAAAAACATTCAGTACTTC
CASSLNSGIAKNIQYF
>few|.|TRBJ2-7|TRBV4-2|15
TGTGCCAGCAGCCAAGATAGGCTAGGCTCCTACGAGCAGTACTTC
CASSQDRLGSYEQYF
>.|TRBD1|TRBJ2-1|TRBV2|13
TGTGCCAGCAGGCAGGGGGTCCTCTTTGAGCAGTTCTTC
CASRQGVLFEQFF
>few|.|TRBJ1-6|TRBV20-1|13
TGCAGTGCTAACTTCGGGCCCAATTCACCCCTCCACTTT
CSANFGPNSPLHF
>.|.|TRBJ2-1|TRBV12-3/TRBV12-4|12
TGTGCCAGCAGTTTTGCCACGCTAGGGCAGTTCTTC
CASSFATLGQFF
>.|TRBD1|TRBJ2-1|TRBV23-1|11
TGCGCCAGCAGTCTTCGACAGGGGAACCTCTTC
CASSLRQGNLF
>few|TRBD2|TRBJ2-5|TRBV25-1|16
TGTGCCAGCAGTGAATATTCCGGGGGGGCTCGGGAGACCCAGTACTTC
CASSEYSGGARETQYF
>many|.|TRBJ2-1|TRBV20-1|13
TGCAGTGCTTCCGGGGTTCCCTACAATGAGCAGTTCTTC
CSASGVPYNEQFF
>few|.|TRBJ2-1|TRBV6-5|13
TGTGCCAGCAGTTACGATGTGGGGGAGGAGCAGTTCTTC
CASSYDVGEEQFF
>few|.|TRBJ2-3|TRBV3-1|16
TGTGCCAGCAGCCAAGTTTTCGGAGCCCCCACAGATACGCAGTATTTT
CASSQVFGAPTDTQYF
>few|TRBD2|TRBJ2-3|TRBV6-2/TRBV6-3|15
TGTGCCACGCAACTAGCGGGGGACTCTACAGATACGCAGTATTTT
CATQLAGDSTDTQYF
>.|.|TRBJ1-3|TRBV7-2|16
TGTGCCAGCAGCTTATTCGGGGCGTACTCTGGAAACACCATATATTTT
CASSLFGAYSGNTIYF
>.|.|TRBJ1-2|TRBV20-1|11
TGCAGTGCTACCGAAAACTATGGCTACACCTTC
CSATENYGYTF
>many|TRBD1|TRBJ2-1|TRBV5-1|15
TGCGCCAGCAGCTTACAGGGGAGCACCTACAATGAGCAGTTCTTC
CASSLQGSTYNEQFF
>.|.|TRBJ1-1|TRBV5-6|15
TGTGCCAGCAGCTTAGGGCCAGGGGCCCCCACTGAAGCTTTCTTT
CASSLGPGAPTEAFF
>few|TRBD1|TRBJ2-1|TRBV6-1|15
TGTGCCAGCAGTCGTCCCGGGACAGGGATCGATGAGCAGTTCTTC
CASSRPGTGIDEQFF